Shown below are 8 T cell receptor beta chains from a single sample sequenced in a study of T cells in localized non-small cell lung cancer. Only in-frame clones appear in the TCRdb table, and some are missing; sequencing was by immunoSEQ multiplex PCR. The sample carries roughly 66,000 clones, almost 90% recorded once. Sequencing was performed on peripheral blood, taken before any cancer treatment. The source of these receptors is a woman aged 35 to 70 with stage I lung adenocarcinoma.

This clone was recorded only once. V gene TRBV5-1 combines with J gene TRBJ1-1, with 12 bases identical to TRBD1. Germline CDR1 reads SGHRS; CDR2 reads YFSETQ. V lost 4 bases, J lost 6 bases, and 4 bases stayed unmatched. CDR3 length: 14 residues. The CDR3 nucleotides read TGCGCCAGCAGCAGGGACAGGGGGCCATCTGAAGCTTTCTTT. Translating it yields CASSRDRGPSEAFF.

This clone was seen only a few times. V is TRBV29-1 and J is TRBJ1-1; D perhaps matches TRBD1 (5 bases). V was cut by 6 bases and J by 0 bases, with 14 bases left in between. This CDR3 has 14 residues. Germline CDR1 SQVTM, CDR2 ANQGSEA. As DNA, the CDR3 is TGCAGCGTGGAGTTAGGGGCCATGAACACTGAAGCTTTCTTT. Translating gives CSVELGAMNTEAFF.

The chain combines TRBV5-1 with TRBJ1-4, with D possibly TRBD1 on 5 matching bases. Germline V gene data show CDR1 as SGHRS and CDR2 as YFSETQ. CDR3 length: 13 amino acids. With 3 bases removed from V and 6 bases from J, the gap between germline ends came to 9 bases. In DNA form, the CDR3 reads TGCGCCAGCAGCTCGGGGGTGGATGAAAAACTGTTTTTT. This encodes CASSSGVDEKLFF.

The rearrangement links TRBV2 to TRBJ1-1; possible D gene TRBD1, 5 bases. V gave up 0 bases and J gave up 4 bases, with 9 bases separating them. There are 14 residues in the CDR3. Germline V gene data show CDR1 as SNHLY and CDR2 as FYNNEI. CDR3 DNA: TGTGCCAGCAGTGAAGCGGGACTGACCACTGAAGCTTTCTTT. This codes for CASSEAGLTTEAFF.

This clone was recorded once. The chain couples TRBV14 to TRBJ1-2; D is undetermined. Trimming took 4 bases from V and 12 from J, leaving 15 bases between them. In germline, CDR1 is SGHDN, CDR2 FVKESK. CDR3 length: 12 residues. The CDR3 sequence: CASSPSGRAHTF. CDR3 nucleotide sequence: TGTGCCAGCAGCCCTTCCGGCCGGGCCCACACCTTC.

V is TRBV7-8 and J is TRBJ1-5; 7 nucleotides agree with TRBD1. Germline V CDR1 and CDR2: SGHVS, FQNEAQ. The CDR3 extends over 13 amino acids. The V and J ends lost 6 bases and 7 bases, in that order; junction bases with no gene match: 6. The CDR3 bases are TGTGCCAGCAGTCAACAGGGGTTCCAGCCCCAGCATTTT. Protein: CASSQQGFQPQHF. Drawing the rest from reference TRBV7-8 and TRBJ1-5, the complete variable domain is GAGVSQSPRYKVAKRGQDVALRCDPISGHVSLFWYQQALGQGPEFLTYFQNEAQLDKSGLPSDRFFAERPEGSVSTLKIQRTQQEDSAVYLCASSQQGFQPQHFGDGTRLSIL.

The chain recombines TRBV7-8 with TRBJ2-7; 7 nucleotides line up with TRBD2. After removal of 2 bases from V and 2 bases from J, the junction contained 6 bases not matched to a gene. The germline CDR1 and CDR2 sequences are SGHVS and FQNEAQ. The CDR3 contains 15 residues. CDR3 DNA: TGTGCCAGCAGCTTATTCCTAGCGGAAACCTACGAGCAGTACTTC. Amino acid sequence: CASSLFLAETYEQYF.

The chain couples TRBV7-9 to TRBJ2-3; 8 positions agree with TRBD1. The CDR3 covers 15 residues. CDR1 and CDR2 (germline): SEHNR, FQNEAQ (reference sequence). V lost 7 bases to trimming and J lost 5 bases; unmatched junction nucleotides: 11. The CDR3 DNA is TGTGCCAGCACGAAAGGCAGGGGGCTACTAGATACGCAGTATTTT. This codes for CASTKGRGLLDTQYF.